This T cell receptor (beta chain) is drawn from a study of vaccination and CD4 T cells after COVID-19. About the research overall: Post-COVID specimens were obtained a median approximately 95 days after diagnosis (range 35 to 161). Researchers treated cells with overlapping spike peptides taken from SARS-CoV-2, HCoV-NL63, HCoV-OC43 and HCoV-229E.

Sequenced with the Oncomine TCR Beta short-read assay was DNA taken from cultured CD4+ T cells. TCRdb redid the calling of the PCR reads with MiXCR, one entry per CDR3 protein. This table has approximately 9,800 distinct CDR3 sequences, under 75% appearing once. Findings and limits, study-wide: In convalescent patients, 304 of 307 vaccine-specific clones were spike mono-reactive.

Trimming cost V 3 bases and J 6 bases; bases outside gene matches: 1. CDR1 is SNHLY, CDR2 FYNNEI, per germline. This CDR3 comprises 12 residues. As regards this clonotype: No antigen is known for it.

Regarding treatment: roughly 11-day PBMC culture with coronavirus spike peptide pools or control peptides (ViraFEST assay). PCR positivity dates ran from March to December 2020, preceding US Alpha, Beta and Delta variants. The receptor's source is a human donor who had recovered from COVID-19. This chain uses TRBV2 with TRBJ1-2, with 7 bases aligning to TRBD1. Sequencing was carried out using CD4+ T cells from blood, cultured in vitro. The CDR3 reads CASSETGHGYTF. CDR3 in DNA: TGTGCCAGCAGTGAGACAGGGCATGGCTACACCTTC. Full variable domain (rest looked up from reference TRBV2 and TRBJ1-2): EPEVTQTPSHQVTQMGQEVILRCVPISNHLYFYWYRQILGQKVEFLVSFYNNEISEKSEIFDDQFSVERPDGSNFTLKIRSTKLEDSAMYFCASSETGHGYTFGSGTRLTVV.